Following are 24 T cell receptor beta chains from one sample sequenced in a study of Graves' ophthalmopathy and Graves' hyperthyroidism. Amplified material comprised TCR beta CDR3 regions derived from RNA transcripts. In the first round, RT-PCR was carried out with HTBI primers, and a multiplex PCR formed the second round. TCRdb fed the multiplex PCR reads into MiXCR, producing one record per CDR3 protein. The sample has about 1.1 million distinct CDR3 sequences, less than 45% seen once; the top ten hold 11%. The sequenced sample was peripheral blood or thyroid tissue (not recorded which). These receptors came from an adult man with Graves' hyperthyroidism.

This rearrangement joins TRBV20-1 to TRBJ2-7; TRBD1 might be the D (6 bases). Germline assignment: CDR1 DFQATT and CDR2 SNEGSKA (reference sequence). Trimming pared 2 bases from V and 1 base from J, leaving 12 bases between. The CDR3 is made up of 14 amino acids. The CDR3 reads CSARRPQGSYEQYF. The CDR3 DNA reads TGCAGTGCTAGAAGGCCCCAGGGGTCCTACGAGCAGTACTTC.

The chain is built from TRBV12-3 or TRBV12-4 and TRBJ2-7; tentative D call: TRBD1 (8 bases). Deletions cut 5 bases from V and 9 bases from J, with 29 bases between. The CDR3 length is 17 residues. The CDR3 spells CASSPLDRGGRILRQYF. CDR3 sequence (DNA): TGTGCCAGCAGTCCCCTAGACAGGGGAGGGCGAATACTTAGGCAGTACTTC.

Many counts were recorded for this clonotype. The rearrangement links TRBV20-1 to TRBJ1-1; 9 nucleotides line up with TRBD1. CDR1 is DFQATT and CDR2 is SNEGSKA in the germline V gene (reference sequence). CDR3 length: 15 amino acids. The junction had 7 bases not matched to a gene; V was cut back by 5 bases and J by 0 bases. CDR3 bases: TGCAGTGCTTCCGGACAGGGGATAATGAACACTGAAGCTTTCTTT. Its translation: CSASGQGIMNTEAFF.

Comments on this clonotype: A much larger clone is a single base away; this may be a read error. This chain connects TRBV20-1 to TRBJ1-1; D gene unclear. The V and J ends lost 3 bases and 1 base respectively, with 18 bases between them. CDR1 is DFQATT and CDR2 is SNEGSKA in the germline V gene (reference sequence). The CDR3 totals 16 residues. In nucleotides, the CDR3 is TGCAGTGCTAGTGGTTTGTTTGGGAACGCGAACACTGAAGCTTTCTTT. Translated, it gives CSASGLFGNANTEAFF.

This clonotype was observed a handful of times. The rearrangement joins TRBV2 to TRBJ2-5; 10 bases line up with TRBD2. The germline CDR1 and CDR2 sequences are SNHLY and FYNNEI. This CDR3 is built from 15 residues. V lost 4 bases and J lost 1; bases outside the gene matches: 3. In nucleotides, the CDR3 is TGTGCCAGCAGTGGAGAGCGGGAGGGCCAAGAGACCCAGTACTTC. This gives the protein CASSGEREGQETQYF.

This clonotype was detected a few times. The chain employs TRBV19 and TRBJ1-5; possibly TRBD1 for D (5 bases). Germline CDR1 and CDR2: LNHDA and SQIVND (reference sequence). V lost 7 bases to trimming and J lost 3 bases, with 16 bases between them. The CDR3 runs 15 residues. CDR3 in DNA: TGTGCCAGTACCTCCGGGGGGGGGGTCAATCAGCCCCAGCATTTT. Translated: CASTSGGGVNQPQHF.

This clonotype was seen a few times. CDR3 in amino acids: CASSHTDRGPSPLHF. In DNA form, the CDR3 reads TGCGCCAGCAGCCACACGGACAGGGGGCCCTCACCCCTCCACTTT. This chain connects TRBV4-3 to TRBJ1-6; 11 bases align to TRBD1. This CDR3 contains 15 residues. In germline, CDR1 is LGHNA, CDR2 YSLEER. The V segment lost 3 bases and the J segment 10 bases; nucleotides outside the gene matches: 5.

The chain couples TRBV5-4 to TRBJ2-7; 7 bases map to TRBD1. Germline V gene data show CDR1 as SGHNT and CDR2 as YYREEE (reference sequence). V shed 3 bases, J shed 5 bases, and the junction held 11 bases outside the gene matches. CDR3 size: 15 residues. The CDR3 DNA reads as TGTGCCAGCAGCTCCCGGGACAGTAGATTCCACGAGCAGTACTTC. Amino acid sequence: CASSSRDSRFHEQYF.

This clonotype was seen repeatedly, ten times or more. The chain links TRBV9 to TRBJ1-2, with TRBD1 matching 8 bases. Germline CDR1 SGDLS, CDR2 YYNGEE. Trimming removed 3 bases from V and 5 bases from J; junction bases left unmatched: 12. The CDR3 has 16 amino acids. In nucleotides, the CDR3 is TGTGCCAGCAGCGAGGGGGGGACAGGAGGTTTTTATGGCTACACCTTC. Translated: CASSEGGTGGFYGYTF. The whole variable domain, filled in from reference TRBV9 and TRBJ1-2, reads DSGVTQTPKHLITATGQRVTLRCSPRSGDLSVYWYQQSLDQGLQFLIQYYNGEERAKGNILERFSAQQFPDLHSELNLSSLELGDSALYFCASSEGGTGGFYGYTFGSGTRLTVV.

Of note for this clonotype: A much larger clone differs by one base, so this may be a read error. The CDR3 sequence is CASRGEGGTEAFF. CDR3 coding DNA: TGTGCCAGCAGAGGGGAGGGGGGAACTGAAGCTTTCTTT. This chain links TRBV5-4 with TRBJ1-1; a possible D gene is TRBD1 (6 bases). The ends were cut back, 5 bases at V and 5 bases at J, with 13 bases in the middle. The CDR3 totals 13 residues. The germline V gene has CDR1 SGHNT and CDR2 YYREEE (reference sequence).

This clonotype turned up a few times. A much larger clone differs by one base, so this may be a read error. The chain links TRBV9 to TRBJ1-6; 9 bases align to TRBD1. This CDR3 has 16 amino acids. Germline trimming cut 3 bases from V and 8 bases from J; bases unmatched to any gene: 9. Germline assignment: CDR1 SGDLS and CDR2 YYNGEE. CDR3 in DNA: TGTGCCAGCAGCGAAAATGCCTGGACAGGGGATTCACCCCTCCACTTT. Amino acids: CASSENAWTGDSPLHF. The whole variable domain, filled in from reference TRBV9 and TRBJ1-6, reads DSGVTQTPKHLITATGQRVTLRCSPRSGDLSVYWYQQSLDQGLQFLIQYYNGEERAKGNILERFSAQQFPDLHSELNLSSLELGDSALYFCASSENAWTGDSPLHFGNGTRLTVT.

This clonotype was seen repeatedly, ten times or more. The CDR3 loop is CASSFSAGYNSPLHF. The CDR3 DNA reads as TGTGCCAGCAGCTTTTCCGCCGGATATAATTCACCCCTCCACTTT. The rearrangement joins TRBV5-6 to TRBJ1-6; D call uncertain. V lost 2 bases, J lost 4 bases, and 10 bases lay in between. Germline values: CDR1 SGHDT, CDR2 YYEEEE. CDR3 size: 15 residues.

This clonotype was counted a few times. The chain joins TRBV12-3 or TRBV12-4 to TRBJ2-7; 8 nucleotides match TRBD1. Trimming took 3 bases from V and 7 from J; bases not matched to a gene: 5. This CDR3 has 13 residues. This CDR3 reads CASSFDRGVEQYF. The DNA of the CDR3 is TGTGCCAGCAGTTTCGACAGGGGAGTTGAGCAGTACTTC.

In this sample, this clonotype turned up many times. V is TRBV20-1 and J is TRBJ1-4; TRBD1 is a possible D gene (5 bases). CDR1 and CDR2 from the germline V gene are DFQATT and SNEGSKA (reference sequence). The CDR3 has 15 amino acids. V lost 3 bases and J lost 7, with 18 bases in between. The CDR3 DNA is TGCAGTGCTAGCCGCCCGGGGGTGGGAGGTGAAAAACTGTTTTTT. It codes for CSASRPGVGGEKLFF.

J is TRBJ1-1 and V is TRBV25-1, with TRBD1 identical over 7 bases. V lost 7 bases and J lost 6; bases outside the gene matches: 11. CDR1 is MGHDK and CDR2 is SYGVNS in the germline V gene. The CDR3 totals 14 residues. DNA of the CDR3: TGTGCCAGCACCCTCAGGGGGGGGAAGTCTGAAGCTTTCTTT. This gives the protein CASTLRGGKSEAFF.

This clonotype has at least ten counts. This rearrangement joins TRBV20-1 to TRBJ2-7; tentatively, D is TRBD2 (6 bases). The V gene's germline CDR1 is DFQATT and CDR2 SNEGSKA (reference sequence). There are 13 residues in the CDR3. Trimming took 6 bases from V and 6 from J, leaving 18 bases between them. The CDR3 here is CSASWGREVEQYF. The DNA of the CDR3 is TGCAGTGCCTCGTGGGGCAGGGAGGTCGAGCAGTACTTC.

The V call is TRBV29-1, the J call TRBJ1-5; D remains ambiguous. V gave up 1 base and J gave up 4 bases, with 11 bases separating them. The CDR3 is made up of 14 amino acids. Germline CDR1 is SQVTM and CDR2 is ANQGSEA. CDR3 bases: TGCAGCGTTGAAGTTGAGACAAGAAATCAGCCCCAGCATTTT. Translated: CSVEVETRNQPQHF.

The chain is built from TRBV29-1 and TRBJ1-6; 7 nucleotides match TRBD1. Germline CDR1 SQVTM, CDR2 ANQGSEA. The CDR3 runs to 18 residues. J was trimmed by 1 base and V by 2 bases; bases with no gene match: 11. The CDR3: CSVETQGLVWSYNSPLHF. The CDR3 bases are TGCAGCGTTGAAACACAGGGGCTTGTATGGTCCTATAATTCACCCCTCCACTTT.

Only a few counts were recorded for this clonotype. The rearrangement uses TRBV3-1 and TRBJ1-2; 9 nucleotides agree with TRBD1. The CDR3 is made up of 14 amino acids. Germline V lookup: CDR1 LGHDT, CDR2 YNNKEL (reference sequence). V was pared by 5 bases and J by 5 bases, with 6 bases of the junction left unmatched. CDR3 in amino acids: CASSGDRVVYGYTF. In DNA form, the CDR3 reads TGTGCCAGCAGCGGGGACAGGGTGGTTTATGGCTACACCTTC.

Ten or more counts support this clonotype. The chain links TRBV29-1 to TRBJ2-2, with 7 bases lining up with TRBD2. The V segment lost 2 bases and the J segment 4 bases; nucleotides outside the gene matches: 13. Per the germline V gene, CDR1 is SQVTM and CDR2 is ANQGSEA. The CDR3 covers 17 residues. The CDR3: CSVESGRGRVATGELFF. CDR3 DNA sequence: TGCAGCGTTGAATCTGGGAGGGGCAGGGTAGCCACCGGGGAGCTGTTTTTT.

The chain employs TRBV25-1 and TRBJ1-6; 10 bases are shared with TRBD1. Germline V lookup: CDR1 MGHDK, CDR2 SYGVNS. The CDR3 is made up of 14 amino acids. CDR3 amino acids: CASVLGQGSSPLHF. CDR3 coding DNA: TGTGCAAGCGTGCTGGGACAGGGGTCCTCACCCCTCCACTTT.

Worth noting for this clonotype: The CDR3 does not end in the conserved phenylalanine or tryptophan, so this is likely a read error. The DNA is left out, because the CDR3 cannot be placed on it with certainty; the CDR3 is given as TCRdb lists it. V is TRBV7-2 and J is TRBJ1-4; the tabulated D call, TRBD1, remains unverified against the DNA. Germline V gene lookup returns CDR1 SGHTA and CDR2 FQGNSA. The CDR3 has 10 residues if both end residues are counted. The CDR3 sequence: CASSSSTGNY.

Details on this clonotype: With a much larger clone just one base away, this may be a read error. The chain joins TRBV7-2 to TRBJ2-6, with D possibly being TRBD1 (5 bases). The J call may be wrong; the DNA end is better matched by TRBJ2-7. Germline assignment: CDR1 SGHTA and CDR2 FQGNSA. CDR3 length: 13 residues. CDR3 DNA sequence: TGTGCCAGCAGCTCACGACAGTGCTACGAGCAGTACTTC. Protein sequence: CASSSRQCYEQYF.

This clonotype was seen only a few times. The chain combines TRBV3-1 with TRBJ2-7; 9 bases match TRBD1. Trimming at V came to 1 base and at J to 2 bases, leaving 6 bases not matched to a gene. This CDR3 contains 16 residues. CDR1 and CDR2 (germline): LGHDT, YNNKEL (reference sequence). The DNA of the CDR3 is TGTGCCAGCAGCCAAGGGGAGGGACAGGGTACCTACGAGCAGTACTTC. It is translated as CASSQGEGQGTYEQYF.